The present TCR beta chain was sequenced within a study of shared clonotypes between healthy human individuals (dated by TCRdb to the early 2020s). Notes on the research overall: The cohort included a few men and a couple of women between 18 and 49 years of age. Different laboratories and diverse techniques were used to prepare libraries and sequence TCR repertoires, to increase sequencing depth and limit assay-specific biases. Leukapheresis yielded between about 0.8 and 8.9 billion PBMCs per donor. To estimate repertoire size and how much clonotype sharing occurs between individuals, the study deeply sequenced the blood TCR repertoires of several healthy adults. Per donor, three plates each were used for CD4 naive and CD4 memory, two for CD8 naive, and one for CD8 memory. Findings and caveats that apply to the study as a whole: Pairwise subsampling led to the expectation that sequencing depth would affect the degree of clonotype sharing among donors. Sampling was limited to blood, and TCR repertoires in tissue likely differ from TCR repertoires in blood. Even with the large sequencing depth, rarefaction of the sorted-subset datasets indicated that sequencing was incomplete. Naive subsets generally had larger estimated clonotype richness than memory subsets did. The small number of donors limited the genetic and exposure-history diversity represented. Clonotypes shared by all four sorted-subset donors showed higher generation probabilities than non-shared clonotypes. When a few donors were compared, the shared fraction of clonotypes was 5% to 6.5% for naive CD4, 3.5% to 4% for naive CD8, roughly 2.5% for memory CD4, and roughly 0.43% for memory CD8.

Using the deep immunoSEQ assay, TCR CDR3 regions were amplified from genomic DNA by multiplex PCR. Genomic DNA extracted from each cell subset was distributed evenly over all wells of several immunoSEQ 96-well plates, and each plate served as one replicate. For sorted subsets, 200 to 250 ng of genomic DNA, equivalent to roughly 30,000 T cell genomes, went into each replicate PCR. The purified libraries were quantified using a Qubit 3.0 fluorometer, sized with a Bioanalyzer 2100, and then quantified again using the KAPA Library Quantification kit. Each immunoSEQ 96-well plate was sequenced on its own single-read 150-cycle Illumina NextSeq 550 flow cell. Turning to the authors' computational methods: Because the immunoSEQ output included only junctional sequences and no quality scores, the filtering could not be the same as the filtering used for full-length reads. Sequences were annotated with PyIR, a Python wrapper for IgBLAST v1.9, and V/J genes and CDR3 were assigned using IMGT germline references. Any read was removed if the V/J assignment was weak (E-value above 1e-6), the CDR3 was missing, or the read contained stop codons, out-of-frame junctions, or ambiguous translated residues. V3J clonotypes were defined as sequences sharing the same inferred V gene, J gene, and CDR3 amino acid sequence. Percentage overlap between repertoires was computed as shared unique clonotypes divided by the size of the smaller repertoire. Repertoire richness was assessed with RTK rarefaction, the Chao1 estimator, and Recon v2.1 estimates of unobserved clonotypes. OLGA was used to compute generation probabilities for all TCRbeta clonotypes that the gDNA method yielded from a few donors. TCRdb holds this immuneACCESS table with in-frame rearrangements only. Some clones are missing; in checked studies, unresolved V genes explain under half, and the rest has no known cause. V, J and clone size were drawn from that table, and D and trimming were deduced from the DNA. This sample holds roughly 2.1 million clones; 85% to 95% were observed only once. The ten largest clones take up approximately 1.7% of the sample.

This clone was found once. Its binding antigen is unknown. Within one base of it there is no much larger clone, and no base qualities were kept. CD8 naive samples consisted of CD45RO-negative cells that were positively selected for CCR7, yielding a CD45RA+CCR7+ population without TemRA cells. The donors were healthy, HIV-negative adults with no recently reported acute infections or vaccinations. All donors were Caucasian adults living in Nashville, Tennessee, USA. Blood was collected by leukapheresis, and PBMCs were isolated by Ficoll-Histopaque density gradient centrifugation and then cryopreserved in liquid nitrogen vapor phase. Analytical flow cytometry was used to check the purity and quantity of every magnetically sorted T cell population. Genomic DNA was isolated from each sorted fraction and quantified by UV absorbance on a Nanodrop 2000c. The TCR originated in a man between 18 and 35 years old in good health. Some clones in this sample may be carry-over from other donors' samples. Sequenced input: naive CD8+ T cells from PBMCs. The cell subset or site label, as the study defines it: CD45RA+CCR7+.

The DNA sequence is given as TGTGCCAGCAGCCACACGGGGTGGGAGGATAGCACAGATACGCAGTATTTT. It codes for CASSHTGWEDSTDTQYF. Here the chain combines TRBV7-2 and TRBJ2-3, with TRBD2 as a weak D call on 6 bases. V sheds 5 bases and J sheds 0 bases, leaving 18 bases between their ends. There are 17 amino acids in the CDR3, from cysteine to phenylalanine inclusive. Only the CDR3 region is kept as DNA, spanning 51 bases read in frame from base 1. The germline V gene supplies CDR1 SGHTA and CDR2 FQGNSA. Beyond the CDR3, the reference TRBV7-2 and TRBJ2-3 genes provide the residues; the full variable domain reads: GAGVSQSPSNKVTEKGKDVELRCDPISGHTALYWYRQSLGQGLEFLIYFQGNSAPDKSGLPSDRFSAERTGGSVSTLTIQRTQQEDSAVYLCASSHTGWEDSTDTQYFGPGTRLTVL.